These 12 T cell receptor beta chains originate from one sample sequenced in a study of blood T cell dynamics during melanoma immunotherapy. Using immunoSEQ multiplex PCR, the repertoire was profiled, and TCRdb retains in-frame clones only, with some absent. The table includes approximately 9,500 clones, approximately 90% detected once. Time point reported: pre-treatment baseline. Sequencing was performed on blood, taken from a patient treated with checkpoint blockade. These receptors were obtained from a human donor with melanoma.

This chain uses TRBV7-8 with TRBJ2-5; D is possibly TRBD2 (6 bases). With 5 bases removed from V and 8 bases from J, the gap between germline ends came to 18 bases. The CDR3 loop spans 14 amino acids. CDR1 is SGHVS, CDR2 FQNEAQ, per germline. CDR3 nucleotides: TGTGCCAGCAGCAGAGAACCCTCGGGGGAAACCCAGTACTTC. This codes for CASSREPSGETQYF.

V usage is TRBV30 and J usage is TRBJ2-7; 7 bases are a match to TRBD1. The CDR3 has 11 amino acids. Germline CDR1 GTSNPN, CDR2 SVGIG (reference sequence). Trimming cost V 8 bases and J 4 bases; bases outside gene matches: 5. CDR3 sequence: CAVGQSYEQYF. In DNA form, the CDR3 reads TGTGCCGTGGGACAGAGTTACGAGCAGTACTTC.

This clone came up once. V is TRBV5-1 and J is TRBJ2-5, with D perhaps given as TRBD1 or TRBD2 (5 bases each). The CDR3 is made up of 13 amino acids. The V gene's germline CDR1 is SGHRS and CDR2 YFSETQ. The V gene lost 6 bases and the J gene lost 9 bases, with 18 bases spanning the gap. The chain's CDR3 is CASTDPPQGAQYF. The CDR3 bases are TGCGCCAGCACTGACCCACCCCAGGGAGCCCAGTACTTC.

CDR3 sequence (DNA): TGTGCCAGCAGCTCTGACCACAATGAGCAGTTCTTC. Translation: CASSSDHNEQFF. This rearrangement joins TRBV11-2 to TRBJ2-1; no clear D gene. Germline V gene data show CDR1 as SGHAT and CDR2 as FQNNGV. V lost 4 bases and J 5 bases, leaving 6 bases between the germline ends. There are 12 residues in the CDR3. The whole variable domain, remainder taken from reference TRBV11-2 and TRBJ2-1, is EAGVAQSPRYKIIEKRQSVAFWCNPISGHATLYWYQQILGQGPKLLIQFQNNGVVDDSQLPKDRFSAERLKGVDSTLKIQPAKLEDSAVYLCASSSDHNEQFFGPGTRLTVL.

The chain couples TRBV6-6 to TRBJ2-3; 7 bases are a match to TRBD1. The germline gives CDR1 MNHNY, CDR2 SVGAGI (reference sequence). The CDR3 is 15 residues long. V dropped 2 bases and J dropped 5; count of bases not matched to a gene: 7. The CDR3 DNA reads as TGTGCCAGCAGTTACACCGACAGGGTTGTAGATACGCAGTATTTT. Translating gives CASSYTDRVVDTQYF.

The chain combines TRBV11-2 with TRBJ2-5; D could derive from TRBD1 or TRBD2 (5 bases each). CDR3 length: 13 amino acids. Germline V gene lookup returns CDR1 SGHAT and CDR2 FQNNGV. The V and J ends lost 6 bases and 3 bases respectively, with 11 bases between them. The CDR3 is CASRMGREETQYF. DNA of the CDR3: TGTGCCAGCAGGATGGGGCGGGAAGAGACCCAGTACTTC.

This clone appeared once. The rearrangement uses TRBV7-3 and TRBJ2-1; the match to TRBD1 covers 10 bases. The CDR3 sequence is 13 residues long. V shed 5 bases and J 14 bases; nucleotides not matched to a gene: 9. CDR1 SGHTA and CDR2 FQGTGA come from the germline V gene. The CDR3 DNA reads as TGTGCCAGCAGCCCCGGGGACAGGGGCCCCAAGTTCTTC. Amino acid sequence: CASSPGDRGPKFF.

The J gene is TRBJ2-3, the V gene TRBV20-1, with D unresolved. The CDR3 runs 11 residues. V was pared by 6 bases and J by 2 bases, with 6 bases between. Per germline, CDR1 DFQATT and CDR2 SNEGSKA (reference sequence). CDR3 coding DNA: TGCAGTGCAGCCTACACAGATACGCAGTATTTT. Translation: CSAAYTDTQYF.

This clone turned up a few times. The rearrangement links TRBV5-1 to TRBJ2-7, with a weak D call TRBD1 (6 bases). V lost 4 bases and J lost 0, with 11 bases in between. Germline V gives CDR1 SGHRS, CDR2 YFSETQ. The CDR3 runs to 14 residues. The CDR3 DNA reads as TGCGCCAGCAGCCTACTGACAGGCTCCTACGAGCAGTACTTC. Amino acid sequence: CASSLLTGSYEQYF. Drawing the rest from reference TRBV5-1 and TRBJ2-7, the complete variable domain is KAGVTQTPRYLIKTRGQQVTLSCSPISGHRSVSWYQQTPGQGLQFLFEYFSETQRNKGNFPGRFSGRQFSNSRSEMNVSTLELGDSALYLCASSLLTGSYEQYFGPGTRLTVT.

This sequence joins TRBV4-1 and TRBJ2-5; D not certain. The J call may be wrong; the DNA end is better matched by TRBJ2-7. This CDR3 region has 18 residues. Per the germline V gene, CDR1 is MGHRA and CDR2 is YSYEKL. CDR3 in amino acids: CASSQSDQRDPLHYEQYF. CDR3 bases: TGCGCCAGCAGTCAAAGTGACCAGCGAGACCCTCTTCACTACGAGCAGTACTTC.

The CDR3 region is CASSIEGSALFF. The CDR3 DNA reads TGTGCCAGTAGTATAGAGGGTAGCGCGCTGTTCTTC. The genes are TRBV19 and TRBJ2-1; the D gene is possibly TRBD2 (5 bases). Trimming took 0 bases from V and 15 from J, leaving 12 bases between them. CDR3 length: 12 residues. CDR1 is LNHDA and CDR2 is SQIVND in the germline V gene (reference sequence).

The V call is TRBV5-6, the J call TRBJ1-5; 9 bases map to TRBD1. This CDR3 contains 19 residues. With V trimmed by 3 bases and J by 2 bases, 15 bases remained unmatched. CDR1 and CDR2 from the germline V gene are SGHDT and YYEEEE. The CDR3 DNA follows: TGTGCCAGCAGCTACTGGTTGGGAGGACAGGGGATGGGCAATCAGCCCCAGCATTTT. As protein: CASSYWLGGQGMGNQPQHF.